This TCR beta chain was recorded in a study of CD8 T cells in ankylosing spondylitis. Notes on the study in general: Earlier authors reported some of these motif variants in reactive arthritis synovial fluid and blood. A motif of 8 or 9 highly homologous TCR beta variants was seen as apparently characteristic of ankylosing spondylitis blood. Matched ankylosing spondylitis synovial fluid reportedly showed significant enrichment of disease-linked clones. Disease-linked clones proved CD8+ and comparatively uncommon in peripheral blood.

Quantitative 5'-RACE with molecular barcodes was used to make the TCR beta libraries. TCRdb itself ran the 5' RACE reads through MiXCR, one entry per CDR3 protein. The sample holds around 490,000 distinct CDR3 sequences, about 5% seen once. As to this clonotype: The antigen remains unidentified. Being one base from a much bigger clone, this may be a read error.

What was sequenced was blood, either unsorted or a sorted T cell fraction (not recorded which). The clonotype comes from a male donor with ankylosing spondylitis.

In DNA form, the CDR3 reads TGTGCCAGTTCCCGGGACTATAACGATGAGCAGTTCTTC. This codes for CASSRDYNDEQFF. The gene calls are TRBV27 and TRBJ2-1, with TRBD2 matching over 7 bases. Germline CDR1 is MNHEY and CDR2 is SMNVEV (reference sequence). The junction had 10 bases not matched to a gene; V was cut back by 9 bases and J by 8 bases. CDR3 length equals 13 residues.